The 25 T cell receptor beta chains reported below all come from one sample, sequenced in a study of blood T cell repertoires in COVID-19. Repertoires were generated with immunoSEQ multiplex PCR, while TCRdb's copy carries only in-frame clones and drops some. The sample consists of fewer than 200,000 clones, roughly four fifths of them appearing once. The specimen was peripheral blood. The source is a woman in her 70s with COVID-19, enrolled during active disease.

The sample holds one count of this clone. The CDR3 here is CASKKGLLSTDTQYF. DNA of the CDR3: TGTGCCAGCAAAAAGGGACTTCTAAGCACAGATACGCAGTATTTT. The chain carries TRBV2 and TRBJ2-3; tentative D call: TRBD2 (6 bases). In germline, CDR1 is SNHLY, CDR2 FYNNEI. This CDR3 spans 15 amino acids. Trimming shortened V by 7 bases and J by 0 bases, and 14 bases separated the two germline ends. The whole variable domain, filled in from reference TRBV2 and TRBJ2-3, reads EPEVTQTPSHQVTQMGQEVILRCVPISNHLYFYWYRQILGQKVEFLVSFYNNEISEKSEIFDDQFSVERPDGSNFTLKIRSTKLEDSAMYFCASKKGLLSTDTQYFGPGTRLTVL.

The genes are TRBV28 and TRBJ2-1, with 9 bases aligning to TRBD2. This CDR3 is built from 16 residues. Germline trimming cut 5 bases from V and 2 bases from J; bases unmatched to any gene: 7. The germline V gene encodes CDR1 MDHEN and CDR2 SYDVKM. CDR3 DNA: TGTGCCAGCAGTAAAGCGGCGGGAGGGCCCTACAATGAGCAGTTCTTC. Its translation: CASSKAAGGPYNEQFF.

This sequence joins TRBV28 and TRBJ2-1; TRBD2 aligns across 9 bases. The CDR3 spans 15 residues. Germline V gives CDR1 MDHEN, CDR2 SYDVKM. As DNA, the CDR3 is TGTGCAGGGCGGGAGGGCCAAGACGTTAACAATGAGCAGTTCTTC. It specifies CAGREGQDVNNEQFF.

This chain links TRBV5-1 with TRBJ2-1; possibly TRBD1 for D (6 bases). The V and J ends lost 5 bases and 5 bases respectively, with 17 bases between them. Germline V gene lookup returns CDR1 SGHRS and CDR2 YFSETQ. The CDR3 covers 15 residues. CDR3 nucleotides: TGCGCCAGCAGGCAGACAGGAATTTCGAACAATGAGCAGTTCTTC. It translates to CASRQTGISNNEQFF.

V and J are TRBV2 and TRBJ2-5, with 11 bases aligning to TRBD2. V was clipped by 6 bases and J by 5 bases; unmatched bases: 8. Germline assignment: CDR1 SNHLY and CDR2 FYNNEI. This CDR3 contains 15 residues. Here the CDR3 reads CASRVLAGALETQYF. The CDR3 region has the DNA TGTGCCAGCAGAGTACTAGCGGGAGCCCTTGAGACCCAGTACTTC.

The chain links TRBV4-2 to TRBJ1-3; 9 bases align to TRBD1. Germline CDR1 LGHNA, CDR2 YNFKEQ. V shed 1 base and J 8 bases; nucleotides not matched to a gene: 12. The CDR3 sequence is 17 residues long. In DNA, the CDR3 is TGTGCCAGCAGCCAAGGCCGGGGACAGGGCGCGGGAGACACCATATATTTT. Its translation is CASSQGRGQGAGDTIYF.

The chain links TRBV9 to TRBJ2-7; D possibly corresponds to TRBD2 (5 bases). This CDR3 contains 15 residues. The V end lost 0 bases, the J end lost 3 bases, and 13 bases lay between the germline ends. Germline CDR1 reads SGDLS; CDR2 reads YYNGEE. Here the CDR3 DNA reads TGTGCCAGCAGCGTAGATGAGAGGGTGGGCTACGAGCAGTACTTC. It yields the protein CASSVDERVGYEQYF.

Details on this clone: Other nucleotide sequences from this sample produce the same CDR3. CDR3 amino acids: CASSLSLAGGQETQYF. CDR3 nucleotides: TGCGCCAGCAGCTTGAGCCTAGCGGGCGGACAAGAGACCCAGTACTTC. The gene calls are TRBV5-1 and TRBJ2-5, with 8 positions matching TRBD2. Germline V gene data show CDR1 as SGHRS and CDR2 as YFSETQ. With V trimmed by 1 base and J by 2 bases, 7 bases remained unmatched. This CDR3 region has 16 residues.

The chain couples TRBV28 to TRBJ2-7; D gene ambiguous. V was cut by 6 bases and J by 4 bases, with 10 bases left in between. Germline V gene lookup returns CDR1 MDHEN and CDR2 SYDVKM. This CDR3 region has 12 residues. The CDR3 protein is CASSVSLYEQYF. The DNA of the CDR3 is TGTGCCAGCAGCGTCTCCCTTTACGAGCAGTACTTC.

The chain uses TRBV3-1 (or the pseudogene TRBV3-2) and TRBJ2-5; 15 bases fit TRBD2. V shed 7 bases, J shed 4 bases, and the junction held 4 bases outside the gene matches. Germline V gene lookup returns CDR1 LGHDT and CDR2 YNNKEL (reference sequence). CDR3 size: 15 residues. The CDR3 DNA reads as TGTGCCAGCAAAGGGACTAGCGGGAGGAGAGAGACCCAGTACTTC. Translating it yields CASKGTSGRRETQYF.

The V and J genes are TRBV28 and TRBJ2-3, with 8 nucleotides matching TRBD1. Germline V gives CDR1 MDHEN, CDR2 SYDVKM. V lost 5 bases to trimming and J lost 3 bases; unmatched junction nucleotides: 10. There are 16 residues in the CDR3. The CDR3 DNA is TGTGCCAGCAGTCCGCGGACAGGGAGGTTGACAGATACGCAGTATTTT. Its protein product is CASSPRTGRLTDTQYF.

The rearrangement joins TRBV27 to TRBJ2-7; D perhaps matches TRBD1 (5 bases). From germline, CDR1 is MNHEY and CDR2 SMNVEV (reference sequence). Trimming took 3 bases from V and 6 from J, leaving 18 bases between them. The CDR3 extends over 15 amino acids. The DNA for the CDR3 is TGTGCCAGCAGTTTGCCAGGGTCCGGACCTGGCGAGCAGTACTTC. Amino acid sequence: CASSLPGSGPGEQYF.

The count of this clone is one. The gene calls are TRBV28 and TRBJ2-1, with D possibly TRBD1 on 5 matching bases. Trimming left V 5 bases short and J 6 bases short, with 17 bases between. Germline CDR1 is MDHEN and CDR2 is SYDVKM. This CDR3 region has 15 residues. CDR3 DNA sequence: TGTGCCAGCAGTCCCCCTGGGGCAACGGGCAATGAGCAGTTCTTC. It translates to CASSPPGATGNEQFF.

V gene TRBV27 combines with J gene TRBJ2-7, with TRBD2 as a possible D gene (6 bases). V lost 2 bases, J lost 3 bases, and 8 bases lay in between. This CDR3 is built from 13 residues. From germline, CDR1 is MNHEY and CDR2 SMNVEV (reference sequence). The DNA for the CDR3 is TGTGCCAGCAGTTTAACTAGCAGCTACGAGCAGTACTTC. Translating it yields CASSLTSSYEQYF.

The J gene is TRBJ2-5, the V gene TRBV7-2; possible D gene TRBD2, 5 bases. The ends were cut back, 11 bases at V and 5 bases at J, with 12 bases in the middle. Germline V gene lookup returns CDR1 SGHTA and CDR2 FQGNSA. The CDR3 consists of 11 residues. This CDR3 reads CAEGDVETQYF. The DNA for the CDR3 is TGTGCCGAGGGTGACGTGGAGACCCAGTACTTC.

The chain carries TRBV28 and TRBJ2-1, with D maybe TRBD2 (5 bases). Germline CDR1 MDHEN, CDR2 SYDVKM. V was shortened by 8 bases and J by 10 bases, with 18 bases between the two germline ends. The CDR3 runs to 13 residues. Here the CDR3 reads CASLQRTLNEQFF. In nucleotides, the CDR3 is TGTGCCAGCTTACAACGGACTCTTAACGAGCAGTTCTTC.

The chain employs TRBV19 and TRBJ2-4; 8 bases fit TRBD2. Per germline, CDR1 LNHDA and CDR2 SQIVND (reference sequence). The CDR3 contains 16 residues. The J segment lost 9 bases and the V segment lost 3 bases, leaving 13 bases of the junction unmatched. The CDR3 protein is CASSISPGTRGVIQYF. CDR3 sequence (DNA): TGTGCCAGTAGTATCTCCCCAGGGACTAGAGGTGTCATTCAGTACTTC.

The rearrangement joins TRBV12-3 or TRBV12-4 to TRBJ1-5, with no clear D. The V end was cut by 3 bases, the J end by 4 bases, with 7 bases between. The CDR3 has 13 amino acids. For the CDR3, the DNA is TGTGCCAGCAGTTTTGGCATTAATCAGCCCCAGCATTTT. It is translated as CASSFGINQPQHF.

This chain links TRBV4-3 with TRBJ2-7; 8 bases agree with TRBD2. CDR1 and CDR2 from the germline V gene are LGHNA and YSLEER. This CDR3 region has 15 residues. Trimming took 1 base from V and 3 from J; bases not matched to a gene: 5. The CDR3 coding sequence is TGCGCCAGCAGCCAAGGACTAGCGAGAAACTACGAGCAGTACTTC. It specifies CASSQGLARNYEQYF.

The chain is built from TRBV2 and TRBJ2-5, with 8 positions matching TRBD2. The germline V gene has CDR1 SNHLY and CDR2 FYNNEI. Trimming cost V 4 bases and J 3 bases; bases outside gene matches: 4. This CDR3 contains 14 residues. CDR3 DNA: TGTGCCAGCAGTGGGGTTAGCGGGGAAGAGACCCAGTACTTC. Amino acids: CASSGVSGEETQYF.

This sequence joins TRBV10-1 and TRBJ2-1, with a possible D match to TRBD2 (5 bases). Trimming stripped 0 bases from V and 8 bases from J, with 11 bases between. The CDR3 is 14 residues long. The germline CDR1 and CDR2 sequences are WNHNN and SYGVQD (reference sequence). CDR3 amino acids: CASSESTSLHEQFF. In DNA, the CDR3 is TGCGCCAGCAGTGAGTCCACTAGTCTCCATGAGCAGTTCTTC.

The V call is TRBV7-2, the J call TRBJ1-1, with TRBD1 as a possible D gene (6 bases). The CDR3 loop spans 16 amino acids. The germline gives CDR1 SGHTA, CDR2 FQGNSA. Trimming took off 3 bases at V and 2 bases at J, with 16 bases between the two ends. This CDR3 reads CASSFLPGGPNTEAFF. Written as DNA, the CDR3 is TGTGCCAGCAGCTTCCTTCCCGGGGGGCCAAACACTGAAGCTTTCTTT.

This chain joins TRBV15 and TRBJ2-7; maybe TRBD2 (6 bases). Germline-derived CDR1 and CDR2 are LNHNV and YYDKDF (reference sequence). Trimming removed 1 base at V and 5 bases at J, with 9 bases between. The CDR3 loop spans 13 amino acids. The CDR3 DNA reads as TGTGCCACCAGCAGAGGGGAGGCCCACGAGCAGTACTTC. This translates into CATSRGEAHEQYF.

This chain uses TRBV19 with TRBJ2-2, with D perhaps matching TRBD1 (5 bases). CDR1 and CDR2 (germline): LNHDA, SQIVND (reference sequence). V was trimmed by 4 bases and J by 1 base, leaving 7 bases between them. This CDR3 comprises 14 residues. CDR3 DNA: TGTGCCAGTAGTAATGGACAGAACACCGGGGAGCTGTTTTTT. Protein sequence: CASSNGQNTGELFF.

Details on this clone: Other DNA sequences in this specimen translate into the identical CDR3. V usage is TRBV18 and J usage is TRBJ2-1, with no clear D. The CDR3 is 15 amino acids. Germline V gene lookup returns CDR1 KGHSH and CDR2 LQKENI. V dropped 6 bases and J dropped 1 base, with 13 bases sitting between them. The CDR3 sequence: CASSPLAASYNEQFF. The CDR3 DNA follows: TGTGCCAGCTCCCCCCTGGCGGCTTCCTACAATGAGCAGTTCTTC. The full variable domain, with the rest looked up from reference TRBV18 and TRBJ2-1, is NAGVMQNPRHLVRRRGQEARLRCSPMKGHSHVYWYRQLPEEGLKFMVYLQKENIIDESGMPKERFSAEFPKEGPSILRIQQVVRGDSAAYFCASSPLAASYNEQFFGPGTRLTVL.